Here is one T cell receptor (beta chain) with its context. This table comes from immunoSEQ multiplex PCR, and its TCRdb copy is limited to in-frame clones, with some not included. This table holds under 250,000 clones, approximately 84% found once. This entry is derived from a study of blood T cell repertoires in COVID-19. The CDR3 has 14 residues. The V end lost 4 bases, the J end lost 5 bases, and 15 bases lay between the germline ends. Germline CDR1 reads SGHRS; CDR2 reads YFSETQ. Material for sequencing was peripheral blood. The TCR sequence derives from a man aged 50-60 years with acute or convalescent COVID-19. The rearrangement links TRBV5-1 to TRBJ1-1, with D tentatively TRBD1 (6 bases). In nucleotides, the CDR3 is TGCGCCAGCAGCCTACAGGGAGGGGAGACTGAAGCTTTCTTT. Translation gives CASSLQGGETEAFF.